Below are 20 T cell receptor beta chains sequenced from a single sample in a study of CD8 T cells in ankylosing spondylitis. TCRdb redid the calling of the 5' RACE reads with MiXCR, one entry per CDR3 protein. The sample gives 100,000 to 150,000 distinct CDR3 sequences, 9.3% of which show up once; roughly 3.4% is in the top ten. The sample comprised blood, either unsorted or a sorted T cell fraction (not recorded which). These receptors originate from a male donor with ankylosing spondylitis or in good health (not recorded which).

This clonotype was seen many times. CDR3 sequence reads: CSVEALLADTQYF. In DNA, the CDR3 is TGCAGCGTTGAAGCCCTGCTAGCGGATACGCAGTATTTT. V is TRBV29-1 and J is TRBJ2-3, with a possible D match to TRBD2 (6 bases). The CDR3 loop spans 13 amino acids. Germline V lookup: CDR1 SQVTM, CDR2 ANQGSEA. Deletions cut 1 base from V and 6 bases from J, with 11 bases between.

This clonotype was picked up a small number of times. The V call is TRBV6-5, the J call TRBJ2-1, with 7 bases identical to TRBD2. Trimming at V came to 3 bases and at J to 16 bases, leaving 9 bases not matched to a gene. Looked up from germline, CDR1 is MNHEY and CDR2 is SVGAGI. The CDR3 covers 12 residues. The CDR3 loop is CASSYSWEGLFF. The DNA of the CDR3 is TGTGCCAGCAGTTATTCGTGGGAGGGCCTTTTCTTC.

This clonotype was seen more than once but under ten times. J is TRBJ1-2 and V is TRBV30; 8 nucleotides agree with TRBD1. Germline V gene sequence: CDR1 GTSNPN, CDR2 SVGIG (reference sequence). V gave up 8 bases and J gave up 4 bases; unmatched junction bases: 9. The CDR3 is made up of 13 amino acids. CDR3 DNA sequence: TGTGCCGAAAGGACAGGGTCTCCCTATGGCTACACCTTC. Its protein product is CAERTGSPYGYTF.

At least ten counts were recorded for this clonotype. V is TRBV4-3 and J is TRBJ2-1; no reliable D call. The CDR3 is 16 residues long. Trimming shortened V by 0 bases and J by 0 bases, and 9 bases separated the two germline ends. In germline, CDR1 is LGHNA, CDR2 YSLEER. CDR3 nucleotide sequence: TGCGCCAGCAGCCAAGACCGCTGGAGCTCCTACAATGAGCAGTTCTTC. This translates into CASSQDRWSSYNEQFF.

The CDR3: CASSWGASENTDTQYF. In DNA, the CDR3 is TGCGCCAGCAGCTGGGGAGCTAGCGAGAACACAGATACGCAGTATTTT. The genes are TRBV5-1 and TRBJ2-3; a weak D match, TRBD2 (6 bases). In germline, CDR1 is SGHRS, CDR2 YFSETQ. Trimming stripped 3 bases from V and 2 bases from J, with 16 bases between. This CDR3 region has 16 residues.

This clonotype turned up a few times. This chain joins TRBV7-2 and TRBJ2-5; D is ambiguous. This CDR3 comprises 13 residues. Trimming pared 3 bases from V and 4 bases from J, leaving 9 bases between. Germline-derived CDR1 and CDR2 are SGHTA and FQGNSA. The CDR3 loop is CASSLASVETQYF. CDR3 DNA sequence: TGTGCCAGCAGCTTGGCGTCCGTAGAGACCCAGTACTTC.

This clonotype was seen ten or more times. The chain joins TRBV29-1 to TRBJ2-3; D uncertain. Germline loops: CDR1 SQVTM, CDR2 ANQGSEA. This CDR3 is 12 amino acids long. Trimming removed 5 bases at V and 1 base at J, with 7 bases between. CDR3 bases: TGCAGCGTTCGTAAGGGCACAGATACGCAGTATTTT. Encoded protein: CSVRKGTDTQYF.

This clonotype was counted ten times or more. The rearrangement uses TRBV5-5 and TRBJ2-2; 14 nucleotides match TRBD2. V was clipped by 4 bases and J by 6 bases; unmatched bases: 5. Germline lookup yields CDR1 SGHKS and CDR2 YYEKEE (reference sequence). The CDR3 consists of 16 residues. The CDR3, as DNA: TGTGCCAGCAGCAAAGGGACTAGCGGGAGTCCCGGGGAGCTGTTTTTT. As protein: CASSKGTSGSPGELFF.

The sample holds many counts of this clonotype. The V and J genes are TRBV9 and TRBJ1-6; no reliable D call. The CDR3 covers 12 residues. With 0 bases removed from V and 7 bases from J, the gap between germline ends came to 2 bases. Germline V lookup: CDR1 SGDLS, CDR2 YYNGEE. In DNA, the CDR3 is TGTGCCAGCAGCGTAGCCAATTCACCCCTCCACTTT. Protein product: CASSVANSPLHF.

The gene calls are TRBV7-3 and TRBJ2-1; 10 nucleotides agree with TRBD2. Trimming at V came to 1 base and at J to 9 bases, leaving 9 bases not matched to a gene. The CDR3 consists of 16 residues. Germline V gene lookup returns CDR1 SGHTA and CDR2 FQGTGA. This CDR3 is CASSLSPSGSRSEQFF. In nucleotides, the CDR3 is TGTGCCAGCAGCTTAAGTCCTAGCGGGAGTCGATCTGAGCAGTTCTTC.

In this sample, this clonotype turned up many times. V and J are TRBV9 and TRBJ2-7, with 7 bases matching TRBD1. Per germline, CDR1 SGDLS and CDR2 YYNGEE. After removal of 4 bases from V and 3 bases from J, the junction contained 4 bases not matched to a gene. This CDR3 region has 13 residues. The CDR3 sequence is CASSPRQGYEQYF. The CDR3 DNA sequence: TGTGCCAGCAGCCCCCGACAGGGCTACGAGCAGTACTTC.

This clonotype has ten or more counts. The chain couples TRBV12-3 or TRBV12-4 to TRBJ2-7; no clear D. This CDR3 spans 14 amino acids. Trimming shortened V by 6 bases and J by 1 base, and 13 bases separated the two germline ends. The CDR3 reads CASRGFSGSYEQYF. Here the CDR3 DNA reads TGTGCCAGCAGGGGATTCAGTGGTTCCTACGAGCAGTACTTC.

This clonotype was counted ten times or more. The V gene is TRBV9, the J gene TRBJ1-1; D ambiguous. Per germline, CDR1 SGDLS and CDR2 YYNGEE. This CDR3 comprises 12 residues. Deletions cut 4 bases from V and 10 bases from J, with 14 bases between. CDR3: CASSPLGFGAFF. Written as DNA, the CDR3 is TGTGCCAGCAGCCCTCTGGGGTTCGGAGCTTTCTTT.

This clonotype appeared a few times. The chain links TRBV14 to TRBJ2-5; D may correspond to TRBD1 or TRBD2 (6 bases each). Per the germline V gene, CDR1 is SGHDN and CDR2 is FVKESK. The CDR3 loop spans 17 amino acids. Trimming took 0 bases from V and 5 from J, leaving 19 bases between them. Here the CDR3 reads CASSQDRKQGGYETQYF. The CDR3 nucleotides read TGTGCCAGCAGCCAAGATCGGAAACAGGGAGGTTACGAGACCCAGTACTTC.

This clonotype was recorded only once. One base away lies a much larger clone, so this may be a sequencing read error. V and J are TRBV28 and TRBJ1-4; D unresolved. CDR3 length: 14 amino acids. The V gene lost 6 bases and the J gene lost 6 bases, with 14 bases spanning the gap. Germline CDR1 is MDHEN and CDR2 is SYDVKM. The CDR3 DNA reads as TGTGCCAGCAGCCGGACGAGTGCGTATGAAAAACTGTTTTTT. Its translation is CASSRTSAYEKLFF.

This clonotype was observed at least ten times. The V gene is TRBV9, the J gene TRBJ2-3; 9 positions match TRBD1. The CDR3 loop spans 18 amino acids. Germline V lookup: CDR1 SGDLS, CDR2 YYNGEE. J was trimmed by 2 bases and V by 6 bases; bases with no gene match: 16. The CDR3 bases are TGTGCCAGCATCGCCCGGGACGCCGGGACAGGGTTCACAGATACGCAGTATTTT. Amino acids: CASIARDAGTGFTDTQYF.

This clonotype was counted ten times or more. DNA of the CDR3: TGTGCCAGCAAGTCCGGACAGGGCACCTACGAGCAGTACTTC. This sequence encodes CASKSGQGTYEQYF. This sequence joins TRBV12-3 or TRBV12-4 and TRBJ2-7; the match to TRBD1 covers 8 bases. The CDR3 sequence is 14 residues long. With 7 bases clipped from V and 2 bases from J, the junction kept 7 bases outside the gene matches.

This clonotype has only a few counts. The V and J genes are TRBV7-9 and TRBJ2-2; no clear D. Trimming removed 4 bases from V and 7 bases from J, with 13 bases in between. The CDR3 is 14 amino acids. Germline loops: CDR1 SEHNR, CDR2 FQNEAQ (reference sequence). CDR3 DNA: TGTGCCAGCAGCTCACTACCGAACGACGGGGAGCTGTTTTTT. Translating it yields CASSSLPNDGELFF.

This clonotype was detected ten times or more. This chain links TRBV29-1 with TRBJ2-5; the D gene could be TRBD1 or TRBD2 (6 bases each). CDR1 is SQVTM and CDR2 is ANQGSEA in the germline V gene. This CDR3 has 10 amino acids. The CDR3 DNA reads as TGCTCGGGGGCAGAGGAGACCCAGTACTTC. Translation gives CSGAEETQYF.

This clonotype occurred many times. The chain combines TRBV6-1 with TRBJ2-1; TRBD2 aligns across 8 bases. J lost 7 bases, V lost 2 bases, and 7 bases had no gene match. Germline V gene data show CDR1 as MNHNS and CDR2 as SASEGT. The CDR3 sequence is 15 residues long. The CDR3 loop is CASSEKPGGLNEQFF. CDR3 in DNA: TGTGCCAGCAGTGAAAAACCGGGAGGGTTGAATGAGCAGTTCTTC.